The 27 T cell receptor beta chains presented below share a single source sample, sequenced in a study of beta chain features in type 1 diabetes. Study-wide results and caveats: TCRB CDR3 length was moderately but significantly reduced in all four CD4+ subsets of Type 1 diabetes patients.

Expressed TCRB transcripts were sequenced because the isolated RNA had all been reverse transcribed beforehand. Sequencing was performed with immunoSEQ multiplex PCR; in TCRdb, only in-frame clones are kept and a portion is missing. The sample consists of about 640,000 clones, 9.5% to 15% of them appearing once. No antigen has been assigned to these receptors. Sequencing was carried out using naive CD4+ T cells from blood. These receptor sequences come from a man aged 30 to 39 with type 1 diabetes.

The chain recombines TRBV2 with TRBJ2-3, with TRBD2 identical over 9 bases. The ends lost 9 bases at V and 1 base at J; junction bases unmatched: 5. Germline V gives CDR1 SNHLY, CDR2 FYNNEI. The CDR3 contains 14 residues. This CDR3 reads CARGLAGGTDTQYF. The DNA for the CDR3 is TGTGCCAGGGGACTAGCAGGGGGCACAGATACGCAGTATTTT.

The gene calls are TRBV14 and TRBJ1-2; TRBD1 is a possible D gene (6 bases). CDR1 and CDR2 (germline): SGHDN, FVKESK. V was pared by 4 bases and J by 10 bases, with 10 bases between. This CDR3 is built from 11 residues. The CDR3 is CASSRGQSYTF. CDR3 bases: TGTGCCAGCAGCCGCGGACAGTCCTACACCTTC.

The rearrangement links TRBV5-1 to TRBJ2-5, with D unclear. The CDR3 sequence is 15 residues long. In germline, CDR1 is SGHRS, CDR2 YFSETQ. V was trimmed by 1 base and J by 3 bases, leaving 13 bases between them. This chain's CDR3 is CASSLLLLPEETQYF. The DNA for the CDR3 is TGCGCCAGCAGCTTGCTCTTGCTGCCCGAAGAGACCCAGTACTTC.

This clone has more than one count but fewer than ten. The rearrangement joins TRBV27 to TRBJ2-7; D is unresolved. CDR1 MNHEY and CDR2 SMNVEV come from the germline V gene (reference sequence). Trimming shortened V by 10 bases and J by 3 bases, and 13 bases separated the two germline ends. The CDR3 runs to 12 residues. CDR3 bases: TGTGCCACCCTATCCAAAGGCTACGAGCAGTACTTC. This translates into CATLSKGYEQYF.

The rearrangement joins TRBV7-2 to TRBJ2-3; D is ambiguous. The length of the CDR3 is 13 residues. The germline CDR1 and CDR2 sequences are SGHTA and FQGNSA. V lost 4 bases and J lost 2, with 7 bases in between. As DNA, the CDR3 is TGTGCCAGCAGCTCCCAGTACACAGATACGCAGTATTTT. Protein sequence: CASSSQYTDTQYF.

This clone was counted between two and nine times. The V gene is TRBV2, the J gene TRBJ2-1, with D hard to call. This CDR3 contains 13 residues. Germline V CDR1 and CDR2: SNHLY, FYNNEI. V shed 3 bases and J shed 3 bases, with 6 bases lying between them. The CDR3 coding sequence is TGTGCCAGCAGTGAGAACAGCTACAATGAGCAGTTCTTC. Its translation: CASSENSYNEQFF.

This clone has a handful of counts. The same CDR3 can be traced to other DNA sequences in this sample. The CDR3 here is CASSIGQNTEAFF. CDR3 nucleotides: TGTGCCAGCAGCATCGGACAGAACACTGAAGCTTTCTTT. The rearrangement joins TRBV7-2 to TRBJ1-1, with D maybe TRBD1 (5 bases). This CDR3 is 13 amino acids long. V lost 5 bases and J lost 1, with 8 bases in between. The germline gives CDR1 SGHTA, CDR2 FQGNSA. Full variable domain (rest looked up from reference TRBV7-2 and TRBJ1-1): GAGVSQSPSNKVTEKGKDVELRCDPISGHTALYWYRQSLGQGLEFLIYFQGNSAPDKSGLPSDRFSAERTGGSVSTLTIQRTQQEDSAVYLCASSIGQNTEAFFGQGTRLTVV.

The chain joins TRBV15 to TRBJ1-3; D call uncertain. This CDR3 has 13 amino acids. Germline CDR1 is LNHNV and CDR2 is YYDKDF (reference sequence). Trimming left V 6 bases short and J 4 bases short, with 10 bases between. The CDR3 bases are TGTGCCACCAGTCTCCGGGCGGGAAACACCATATATTTT. It is translated as CATSLRAGNTIYF.

This rearrangement joins TRBV9 to TRBJ2-6, with D uncertain. Germline V gene sequence: CDR1 SGDLS, CDR2 YYNGEE. The V end was cut by 0 bases, the J end by 2 bases, with 6 bases between. The CDR3 is made up of 15 amino acids. The CDR3 region is CASSVGPTGANVLTF. The CDR3 DNA reads as TGTGCCAGCAGCGTAGGGCCTACTGGGGCCAACGTCCTGACTTTC.

The sample holds a few counts of this clone. The V and J genes are TRBV4-2 and TRBJ2-5; possible D gene TRBD2, 6 bases. V dropped 0 bases and J dropped 6 bases, with 17 bases sitting between them. CDR3 length: 16 amino acids. The germline CDR1 and CDR2 sequences are LGHNA and YNFKEQ. CDR3 region: CASSQEVAEIVKTQYF. The CDR3 bases are TGTGCCAGCAGCCAAGAGGTAGCGGAGATAGTAAAGACCCAGTACTTC.

The gene calls are TRBV6-1 and TRBJ2-6; 7 nucleotides line up with TRBD1. Losses at the gene ends were 6 bases for V and 0 bases for J; bases not matched to a gene: 2. Germline CDR1 MNHNS, CDR2 SASEGT. The CDR3 is 15 amino acids. The CDR3 nucleotides are TGTGCCAGCAGGGACAGGATCTCTGGGGCCAACGTCCTGACTTTC. Translating it yields CASRDRISGANVLTF.

Only a few counts were recorded for this clone. The chain combines TRBV29-1 with TRBJ2-5, with D unclear. The DNA end favors TRBJ2-7, so the J call may be wrong. Germline CDR1 SQVTM, CDR2 ANQGSEA. CDR3 length equals 13 residues. CDR3 DNA: TGCAGCGTTGTGTCGTCGGTCGGCTACGAGCAGTACTTC. As protein: CSVVSSVGYEQYF.

This clone has more than one count but fewer than ten. The chain has TRBV2 and TRBJ2-5; 8 bases fit TRBD1. Trimming at V came to 1 base and at J to 5 bases, leaving 6 bases not matched to a gene. Germline-derived CDR1 and CDR2 are SNHLY and FYNNEI. This CDR3 is built from 15 residues. The CDR3: CASSEEWTGLETQYF. As DNA, the CDR3 is TGTGCCAGCAGTGAAGAATGGACAGGGCTGGAGACCCAGTACTTC. The variable domain in full, completed from reference TRBV2 and TRBJ2-5, reads EPEVTQTPSHQVTQMGQEVILRCVPISNHLYFYWYRQILGQKVEFLVSFYNNEISEKSEIFDDQFSVERPDGSNFTLKIRSTKLEDSAMYFCASSEEWTGLETQYFGPGTRLLVL.

This clone was counted a few times. The V call is TRBV30, the J call TRBJ2-5; TRBD1 is a possible D gene (8 bases). Trimming took off 4 bases at V and 4 bases at J, with 22 bases between the two ends. The CDR3 totals 16 residues. From germline, CDR1 is GTSNPN and CDR2 SVGIG (reference sequence). The CDR3 DNA reads as TGTGCCTGGAAGGGAGGGGCAGGGGGCGCCGTAGAGACCCAGTACTTC. Translation: CAWKGGAGGAVETQYF. The full variable domain, in which reference TRBV30 and TRBJ2-5 provide the parts outside the CDR3, is SQTIHQWPATLVQPVGSPLSLECTVEGTSNPNLYWYRQAAGRGLQLLFYSVGIGQISSEVPQNLSASRPQDRQFILSSKKLLLSDSGFYLCAWKGGAGGAVETQYFGPGTRLLVL.

This clone was observed a few times. The chain links TRBV29-1 to TRBJ1-2; D ambiguous. V was trimmed by 5 bases and J by 1 base, leaving 8 bases between them. From germline, CDR1 is SQVTM and CDR2 ANQGSEA. The length of the CDR3 is 12 residues. Here the CDR3 reads CSVNDLNYGYTF. CDR3 DNA sequence: TGCAGCGTTAATGATCTTAACTATGGCTACACCTTC.

A few counts support this clone. Distinct nucleotide sequences in the sample also encode this CDR3. CDR3 in DNA: TGCGCCAGCAGCTTTGACGGTAGCAATCAGCCCCAGCATTTT. Translation: CASSFDGSNQPQHF. V is TRBV5-1 and J is TRBJ1-5; D gene ambiguous. From germline, CDR1 is SGHRS and CDR2 YFSETQ. This CDR3 contains 14 residues. The V and J ends lost 2 bases and 0 bases respectively, with 6 bases between them.

The chain joins TRBV7-2 to TRBJ2-1, with 9 bases lining up with TRBD2. The CDR3 extends over 15 amino acids. Germline lookup yields CDR1 SGHTA and CDR2 FQGNSA. The V gene end was trimmed by 8 bases and the J gene end by 6 bases; junction bases not matched to a gene: 11. The CDR3 DNA sequence: TGTGCCAGCTCAGCAGCGGGGGGATTGGGCAATGAGCAGTTCTTC. It yields the protein CASSAAGGLGNEQFF.

The chain couples TRBV4-1 to TRBJ2-3; no clear D. The CDR3 covers 13 residues. Trimming took off 1 base at V and 5 bases at J, with 7 bases between the two ends. Per germline, CDR1 MGHRA and CDR2 YSYEKL. CDR3: CASSQVFLDTQYF. CDR3 DNA sequence: TGCGCCAGCAGCCAAGTGTTCCTAGATACGCAGTATTTT.

The chain joins TRBV5-4 to TRBJ1-4; D gene unclear. V gave up 2 bases and J gave up 8 bases, with 13 bases separating them. CDR1 is SGHNT and CDR2 is YYREEE in the germline V gene (reference sequence). The CDR3 has 14 residues. The CDR3 coding sequence is TGTGCCAGCAGCTTAAACTCGGCACGGGAAAAACTGTTTTTT. Translation gives CASSLNSAREKLFF.

This clone came up a few times. This sequence joins TRBV9 and TRBJ2-2, with D perhaps being TRBD1 or TRBD2 (6 bases each). The CDR3 is 15 residues long. V gave up 3 bases and J gave up 4 bases, with 13 bases separating them. Germline assignment: CDR1 SGDLS and CDR2 YYNGEE. CDR3 sequence (DNA): TGTGCCAGCAGCGCGAGAGGGGGGAGCACCGGGGAGCTGTTTTTT. This translates into CASSARGGSTGELFF. The variable domain in full, completed from reference TRBV9 and TRBJ2-2, reads DSGVTQTPKHLITATGQRVTLRCSPRSGDLSVYWYQQSLDQGLQFLIQYYNGEERAKGNILERFSAQQFPDLHSELNLSSLELGDSALYFCASSARGGSTGELFFGEGSRLTVL.

This clone came up a few times. The J gene is TRBJ2-7, the V gene TRBV11-2; D gene uncertain. The ends were cut back, 1 base at V and 4 bases at J, with 14 bases in the middle. CDR1 and CDR2 from the germline V gene are SGHAT and FQNNGV. The CDR3 contains 15 residues. CDR3 loop: CASSLAWPDTYEQYF. The CDR3 region has the DNA TGTGCCAGCAGCTTAGCTTGGCCAGACACGTACGAGCAGTACTTC.

This clone was seen a handful of times. This sequence joins TRBV29-1 and TRBJ2-3, with D possibly TRBD1 on 6 matching bases. The CDR3 is made up of 16 amino acids. Germline V gives CDR1 SQVTM, CDR2 ANQGSEA. V was shortened by 4 bases and J by 2 bases, with 19 bases between the two germline ends. The CDR3 DNA reads TGCAGCGTTGGAGGGTTGGACAGATTTCCCACAGATACGCAGTATTTT. This translates into CSVGGLDRFPTDTQYF.

This clone was counted only a few times. The genes are TRBV7-2 and TRBJ2-2; D unresolved. Germline loops: CDR1 SGHTA, CDR2 FQGNSA. CDR3 length equals 16 residues. Trimming shortened V by 1 base and J by 2 bases, and 11 bases separated the two germline ends. The CDR3 bases are TGTGCCAGCAGCTTAGTAGGCTATCACAACACCGGGGAGCTGTTTTTT. This codes for CASSLVGYHNTGELFF.

The chain has TRBV4-2 and TRBJ2-5; 10 bases agree with TRBD1. The V gene's germline CDR1 is LGHNA and CDR2 YNFKEQ. CDR3 length: 16 residues. V lost 2 bases and J lost 1; bases outside the gene matches: 4. CDR3 in amino acids: CASSQYRDRGQETQYF. In DNA, the CDR3 is TGTGCCAGCAGCCAATACCGGGACAGGGGCCAAGAGACCCAGTACTTC.

This clone turned up a few times. The gene calls are TRBV6-6 and TRBJ2-1; D is unclear. The CDR3 contains 14 residues. Trimming took 5 bases from V and 5 from J, leaving 13 bases between them. The germline V gene has CDR1 MNHNY and CDR2 SVGAGI (reference sequence). In DNA form, the CDR3 reads TGTGCCAGCAGTCCACGAGGAAGCAACAATGAGCAGTTCTTC. It translates to CASSPRGSNNEQFF.

The CDR3 coding sequence is TGTGCCAGCAGCGTAGCTGTGGGCTACTCTGGAAACACCATATATTTT. Protein product: CASSVAVGYSGNTIYF. The V call is TRBV9, the J call TRBJ1-3, with D uncertain. CDR3 length: 16 residues. Germline assignment: CDR1 SGDLS and CDR2 YYNGEE. The V and J ends lost 0 bases and 0 bases respectively, with 10 bases between them.

This clone was detected only a few times. The chain carries TRBV2 and TRBJ2-3, with 8 bases that match TRBD1. CDR1 and CDR2 from the germline V gene are SNHLY and FYNNEI. This CDR3 region has 13 residues. The trim removed 8 bases at V and 1 base at J, leaving 2 bases unmatched. Here the CDR3 DNA reads TGTGCCAGCCAGGGACAGGGCACAGATACGCAGTATTTT. It translates to CASQGQGTDTQYF.